Listed below are T cell receptor beta chains from one sample, sequenced in a study of cytotoxic CD8 clonotypes in ibrutinib-treated CLL. Produced via immunoSEQ multiplex PCR; TCRdb's table is partial and in-frame only. The repertoire consists of 250,000 to 350,000 clones, with about 72% occurring once and the leading ten covering roughly 5.7%. The material sequenced was PBMCs, taken at disease progression, from a patient treated with ibrutinib. These receptors came from a human donor with chronic lymphocytic leukemia. CDR3s include the opening cysteine and the closing phenylalanine or tryptophan. The D gene is left open where the match is weak. A row's size may be missing; if present it is once, few, many or a size class.

len,j_gene,v_gene,d_gene,abundance,CDR3aa,CDR3nt
13,TRBJ2-1,TRBV4-2,TRBD2,-,CASSLWTSVEQFF,TGTGCCAGCAGCCTCTGGACTAGCGTTGAGCAGTTCTTC
13,TRBJ2-5,TRBV7-3,TRBD1,-,CASSPQGAETQYF,TGTGCCAGCAGCCCACAGGGGGCTGAGACCCAGTACTTC
16,TRBJ1-1,TRBV6-4,TRBD1,-,CASSNSTRGLGTEAFF,TGTGCCAGCAGTAACTCCACCAGGGGGTTAGGCACTGAAGCTTTCTTT
15,TRBJ1-2,TRBV18,-,-,CASSRSGETNYGYTF,TGTGCCAGCTCACGGAGCGGTGAGACAAACTATGGCTACACCTTC
11,TRBJ1-5,TRBV28,-,-,CASGPRQPQHF,TGTGCCAGCGGGCCCCGGCAGCCCCAGCATTTT
12,TRBJ2-2,TRBV29-1,-,-,CSVEGARGELFF,TGCAGCGTTGAAGGAGCCAGGGGGGAGCTGTTTTTT
13,TRBJ2-7,TRBV5-1,-,-,CASSFDPGYEQYF,TGCGCCAGCAGCTTCGATCCAGGCTACGAGCAGTACTTC
18,TRBJ2-3,TRBV11-3,-,-,CASSLGRWKSLGADTQYF,TGTGCCAGCAGCTTAGGAAGGTGGAAATCACTGGGCGCAGATACGCAGTATTTT
14,TRBJ2-3,TRBV5-1,-,-,CASSLGQYTDTQYF,TGCGCCAGCAGCTTAGGACAGTACACAGATACGCAGTATTTT
14,TRBJ1-2,TRBV12-5,-,-,CASGLVGSDYGYTF,TGTGCTAGTGGTTTGGTAGGTTCGGACTATGGCTACACCTTC
15,TRBJ2-3,TRBV27,-,-,CASSYAGSGTDTQYF,TGTGCCAGCAGTTACGCCGGTAGCGGCACAGATACGCAGTATTTT
15,TRBJ2-7,TRBV19,TRBD2,-,CASSHGVAGLYEQYF,TGTGCCAGTAGCCACGGGGTAGCGGGTCTCTACGAGCAGTACTTC
14,TRBJ2-7,TRBV7-9,-,-,CASSSSDSRVEQYF,TGTGCCAGCAGCTCGTCGGACAGTCGAGTCGAGCAGTACTTC
15,TRBJ2-7,TRBV5-4,-,-,CASSLSIGKGDEQYF,TGTGCCAGCAGCTTATCTATCGGGAAAGGGGACGAGCAGTACTTC
15,TRBJ2-3,TRBV6-7,-,-,CASSYFRDFADTQYF,TGTGCCAGCAGTTACTTCCGGGACTTCGCGGATACGCAGTATTTT
14,TRBJ2-7,TRBV5-1,-,-,CASSLVSGAYEQYF,TGCGCCAGCAGCTTGGTTTCGGGAGCCTACGAGCAGTACTTC
14,TRBJ1-5,TRBV9,-,few,CASSPGGSNQPQHF,TGTGCCAGCAGCCCGGGGGGAAGCAATCAGCCCCAGCATTTT
14,TRBJ2-7,TRBV28,-,-,CASSLMGKDYEQYF,TGTGCCAGCAGTTTAATGGGCAAGGATTACGAGCAGTACTTC
15,TRBJ2-1,TRBV27,-,-,CASSNGISSYNEQFF,TGTGCCAGCAGTAACGGGATTAGCTCCTACAATGAGCAGTTCTTC
13,TRBJ2-7,TRBV27,-,few,CASSRWRGNEQYF,TGTGCCAGCAGCAGGTGGAGGGGGAACGAGCAGTACTTC
14,TRBJ1-2,TRBV6-1,-,few,CASRDDRSLYGYTF,TGTGCCAGCAGGGACGACAGATCACTCTATGGCTACACCTTC
9,TRBJ1-1,TRBV29-1,-,-,CSVGGEAFF,TGCAGCGTTGGGGGAGAAGCTTTCTTT
17,TRBJ1-4,TRBV5-4,-,-,CASSFGGNFATNEKLFF,TGTGCCAGCAGCTTCGGGGGCAATTTCGCAACTAATGAAAAACTGTTTTTT
16,TRBJ1-1,TRBV10-2,TRBD1,-,CASSDRGGAMNTEAFF,TGCGCCAGCAGTGATAGAGGGGGCGCGATGAACACTGAAGCTTTCTTT
15,TRBJ1-3,TRBV5-1,-,-,CASSLAAAAGNTIYF,TGCGCCAGCAGCTTGGCGGCAGCCGCTGGAAACACCATATATTTT
12,TRBJ2-7,TRBV19,TRBD2,-,CASSTSGGEQYF,TGTGCCAGTAGTACTAGCGGGGGCGAGCAGTACTTC
13,TRBJ2-7,TRBV28,-,few,CASRVRGDYEQYF,TGTGCCAGCAGGGTGAGGGGCGATTACGAGCAGTACTTC
14,TRBJ2-2,TRBV15,-,-,CATSRVVGSGELFF,TGTGCCACCAGCAGAGTAGTGGGGTCCGGGGAGCTGTTTTTT
16,TRBJ2-6,TRBV7-3,-,-,CASSHGRFSGANVLTF,TGCGCCAGCAGCCACGGGCGCTTCTCTGGGGCCAACGTCCTGACTTTC
14,TRBJ1-6,TRBV2,-,-,CASSDRVANSPLHF,TGTGCCAGCAGTGATAGGGTTGCTAATTCACCCCTCCACTTT
15,TRBJ2-6,TRBV28,-,-,CASSFLVSGANVLTF,TGTGCCAGCAGTTTTCTCGTCTCTGGGGCCAACGTCCTGACTTTC
13,TRBJ1-5,TRBV6-5,-,-,CASTRGSNQPQHF,TGTGCCAGCACCAGAGGTAGCAATCAGCCCCAGCATTTT
13,TRBJ1-1,TRBV11-2,-,-,CASSSQGVTEAFF,TGTGCCAGCAGCTCCCAGGGAGTAACTGAAGCTTTCTTT
12,TRBJ2-5,TRBV7-3,-,once,CASSLPGQTQYF,TGTGCCAGCAGCTTACCCGGACAGACCCAGTACTTC
16,TRBJ1-3,TRBV4-3,-,-,CASSPDSFVFGNTIYF,TGCGCCAGCAGCCCGGACTCGTTTGTCTTCGGAAACACCATATATTTT
14,TRBJ2-7,TRBV10-1,-,-,CASSHRARPYEQYF,TGCGCCAGCAGTCACAGGGCACGTCCCTACGAGCAGTACTTC
14,TRBJ2-2,TRBV2,-,-,CASSPLENTGELFF,TGTGCCAGCAGTCCTCTAGAGAACACCGGGGAGCTGTTTTTT
14,TRBJ2-7,TRBV19,TRBD2,-,CASSQRDFLYEQYF,TGTGCCAGTAGTCAGCGGGACTTTCTCTACGAGCAGTACTTC
15,TRBJ2-5,TRBV5-1,-,-,CASSQPLGVGETQYF,TGCGCCAGCAGCCAACCCCTGGGGGTAGGAGAGACCCAGTACTTC
14,TRBJ2-7,TRBV6-5,-,-,CASSSSEPSYEQYF,TGTGCCAGCAGTTCGTCCGAGCCCTCCTACGAGCAGTACTTC
17,TRBJ1-4,TRBV10-1,-,-,CASGSPTDPHRGEKLFF,TGCGCCAGCGGAAGTCCGACAGATCCCCACCGGGGTGAAAAACTGTTTTTT
15,TRBJ2-2,TRBV19,TRBD1,-,CASRPGQVNTGELFF,TGTGCCAGTAGGCCGGGACAGGTGAACACCGGGGAGCTGTTTTTT
14,TRBJ2-5,TRBV2,-,-,CASSAGQKQETQYF,TGTGCCAGCAGCGCAGGACAGAAACAAGAGACCCAGTACTTC
20,TRBJ2-1,TRBV5-4,TRBD2,-,CASSNRRLAGFLSSYNEQFF,TGTGCCAGCAGCAATCGGAGACTAGCGGGATTTCTTAGCTCCTACAATGAGCAGTTCTTC
16,TRBJ1-1,TRBV18,-,-,CASSPGGFGSRTEAFF,TGTGCCAGCTCACCTGGGGGTTTTGGATCGAGGACTGAAGCTTTCTTT
14,TRBJ1-1,TRBV18,-,-,CASSRTALNTEAFF,TGTGCCAGCTCCCGGACAGCTTTGAACACTGAAGCTTTCTTT
16,TRBJ1-5,TRBV5-3,TRBD1,-,CARSLARGHGNQPQHF,TGTGCCAGAAGCTTGGCTAGGGGGCACGGCAATCAGCCCCAGCATTTT
15,TRBJ2-7,TRBV5-6,TRBD1,-,CASSFGQGRSYEQYF,TGTGCCAGCAGCTTTGGACAGGGACGGTCCTACGAGCAGTACTTC
14,TRBJ1-4,TRBV5-1,-,-,CASSSGLPNEKLFF,TGCGCCAGCAGCTCCGGGCTTCCTAATGAAAAACTGTTTTTT
14,TRBJ2-7,TRBV2,-,-,CASSRTSLSYEQYF,TGTGCCAGCAGCCGCACTAGTTTAAGCTACGAGCAGTACTTC
10,TRBJ1-1,TRBV20-1,-,few,CSAPDTEAFF,TGCAGTGCCCCCGACACTGAAGCTTTCTTT
13,TRBJ2-7,TRBV27,TRBD1,-,CASLPQGADEQYF,TGTGCCAGCCTCCCTCAGGGGGCGGACGAGCAGTACTTC
16,TRBJ1-6,TRBV19,TRBD1,-,CASSIRTGQGDSPLHF,TGTGCCAGTAGTATTCGGACAGGGCAAGGGGATTCACCCCTCCACTTT
15,TRBJ2-7,TRBV6-6,-,-,CASTPAQGRTYEQYF,TGTGCCAGCACCCCGGCGCAGGGAAGGACCTACGAGCAGTACTTC
15,TRBJ2-7,TRBV2,TRBD1,-,CASSFGQAPSYEQYF,TGTGCCAGCAGTTTTGGACAGGCCCCCTCCTACGAGCAGTACTTC
16,TRBJ2-6,TRBV7-3,-,-,CASSLGTGSGANVLTF,TGTGCCAGCAGCCTCGGTACGGGCTCTGGGGCCAACGTCCTGACTTTC
15,TRBJ2-5,TRBV6-1,-,-,CASSEGSVAGRTQYF,TGTGCCAGCAGTGAAGGCTCGGTGGCAGGGAGGACCCAGTACTTC